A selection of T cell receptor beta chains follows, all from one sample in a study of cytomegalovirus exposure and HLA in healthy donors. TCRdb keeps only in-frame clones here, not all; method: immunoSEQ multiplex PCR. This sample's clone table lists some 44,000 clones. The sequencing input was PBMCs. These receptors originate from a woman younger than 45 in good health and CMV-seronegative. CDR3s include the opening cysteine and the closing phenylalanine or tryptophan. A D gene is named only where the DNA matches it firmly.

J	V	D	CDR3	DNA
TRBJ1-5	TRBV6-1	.	CASSEYRQRWHF	TGTGCCAGCAGTGAATACCGACAGAGGTGGCATTTT
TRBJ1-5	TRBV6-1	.	CASRVSGQPQHF	TGTGCCAGCAGGGTATCGGGTCAGCCCCAGCATTTT
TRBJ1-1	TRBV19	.	CASSPRQAGNTEAFF	TGTGCCAGTAGCCCGAGACAGGCAGGGAACACTGAAGCTTTCTTT
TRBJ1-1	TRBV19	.	CASSILTGTPTEAFF	TGTGCCAGTAGTATCCTTACCGGGACACCCACTGAAGCTTTCTTT
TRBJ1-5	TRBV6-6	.	CASSIDRSQPQHF	TGTGCCAGCAGTATCGACAGGTCCCAGCCCCAGCATTTT
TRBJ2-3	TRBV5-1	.	CASKPAGSADTQYF	TGCGCCAGCAAGCCGGCCGGGAGCGCAGATACGCAGTATTTT
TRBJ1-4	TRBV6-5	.	CASRTERRNEKLFF	TGTGCCAGCAGGACGGAAAGGAGGAATGAAAAACTGTTTTTT
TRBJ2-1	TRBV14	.	CASSQGRGPSYNEQFF	TGTGCCAGCAGCCAAGGGCGGGGACCCTCCTACAATGAGCAGTTCTTC
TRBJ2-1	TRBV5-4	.	CASSSGLTGANEQFF	TGTGCCAGCAGCTCAGGACTAACAGGGGCAAATGAGCAGTTCTTC
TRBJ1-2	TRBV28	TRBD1	CASRKTGTGQGYTF	TGTGCCAGCAGGAAGACAGGGACTGGGCAGGGCTACACCTTC
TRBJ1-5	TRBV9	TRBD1	CASAGQGALSNQPQHF	TGTGCCAGCGCGGGACAGGGGGCGCTAAGCAATCAGCCCCAGCATTTT
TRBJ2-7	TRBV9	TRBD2	CASSVGGAGGQYF	TGTGCCAGCAGCGTAGGGGGAGCGGGAGGGCAGTACTTC
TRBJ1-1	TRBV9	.	CASSVGGATEAFF	TGTGCCAGCAGTGTCGGAGGGGCCACTGAAGCTTTCTTT
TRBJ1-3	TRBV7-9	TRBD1	CASSKGGQGPLGNTIYF	TGTGCCAGCAGCAAAGGTGGACAGGGGCCTCTTGGAAACACCATATATTTT
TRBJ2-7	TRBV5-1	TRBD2	CASSLSGRPYEQYF	TGCGCCAGCAGCTTGAGCGGGAGACCCTACGAGCAGTACTTC
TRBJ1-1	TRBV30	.	CAQISRVPVETEAFF	TGTGCCCAGATTTCCCGGGTCCCAGTAGAAACTGAAGCTTTCTTT
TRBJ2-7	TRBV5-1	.	CASSLDYWTARGYEQYF	TGCGCCAGCAGCTTGGACTACTGGACAGCCAGGGGTTACGAGCAGTACTTC
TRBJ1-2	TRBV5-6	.	CASSTDSSGAMPHYGYTF	TGTGCCAGCAGCACTGATTCCTCAGGGGCGATGCCCCATTATGGCTACACCTTC
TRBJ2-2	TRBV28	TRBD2	CASSLWTSGRGGELFF	TGTGCCAGCAGTTTATGGACTAGCGGGAGAGGCGGGGAGCTGTTTTTT
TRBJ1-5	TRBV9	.	CASSVGGERQPQHF	TGTGCCAGCAGCGTAGGGGGGGAACGGCAGCCCCAGCATTTT
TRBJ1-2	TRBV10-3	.	CAISEGPPGYSVYGYTF	TGTGCCATCAGTGAAGGACCGCCGGGGTATTCGGTCTATGGCTACACCTTC
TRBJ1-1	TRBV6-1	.	CASSSGIKTEAFF	TGTGCCAGCAGTTCGGGTATTAAGACTGAAGCTTTCTTT
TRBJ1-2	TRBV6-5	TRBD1	CASSYQRGPYGYTF	TGTGCCAGCAGTTATCAAAGGGGGCCTTATGGCTACACCTTC
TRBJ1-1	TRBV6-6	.	CASSRASNTEAFF	TGTGCCAGCAGCCGAGCATCGAACACTGAAGCTTTCTTT
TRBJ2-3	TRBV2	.	CASRNTDTQYF	TGTGCCAGCCGTAACACAGATACGCAGTATTTT
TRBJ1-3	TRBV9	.	CASSVGSLSGNTIYF	TGTGCCAGCAGCGTAGGTAGTCTTTCAGGAAACACCATATATTTT
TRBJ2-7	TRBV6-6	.	CASSPDRATYEQYF	TGTGCCAGCAGCCCCGACAGAGCCACCTACGAGCAGTACTTC
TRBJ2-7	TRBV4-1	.	CASSQLTAGFYEQYF	TGCGCCAGCAGCCAACTGACAGCCGGGTTCTACGAGCAGTACTTC
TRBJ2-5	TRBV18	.	CASSNIGDRREAQYF	TGTGCCAGCTCAAACATTGGTGACAGAAGAGAGGCCCAGTACTTC
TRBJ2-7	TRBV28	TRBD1	CGSGTGVYEQYF	TGTGGCTCGGGGACAGGGGTGTACGAGCAGTACTTC
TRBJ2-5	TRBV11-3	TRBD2	CASSSGLAGVETQYF	TGTGCCAGCAGCTCGGGACTAGCGGGAGTAGAGACCCAGTACTTC
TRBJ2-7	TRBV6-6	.	CASSFYPGALDEQYF	TGTGCCAGCAGTTTCTACCCAGGGGCCCTAGACGAGCAGTACTTC
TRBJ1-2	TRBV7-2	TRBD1	CASSPRGGQGSYGYTF	TGTGCCAGCAGCCCCCGAGGGGGACAGGGGAGCTATGGCTACACCTTC
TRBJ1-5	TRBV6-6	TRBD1	CASSQTTGISNQPQHF	TGTGCCAGCAGTCAAACGACAGGGATCAGCAATCAGCCCCAGCATTTT
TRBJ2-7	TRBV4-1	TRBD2	CASSQASLANYEQYF	TGCGCCAGCAGCCAAGCTTCACTAGCGAACTACGAGCAGTACTTC
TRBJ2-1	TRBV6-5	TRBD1	CASSYSGQGANEQFF	TGTGCCAGCAGTTACTCGGGACAGGGTGCCAATGAGCAGTTCTTC
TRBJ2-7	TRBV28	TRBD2	CASSWGTSGLAYEQYF	TGTGCCAGCAGTTGGGGTACTAGCGGGCTAGCCTACGAGCAGTACTTC
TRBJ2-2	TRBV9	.	CASSPQDGELFF	TGTGCCAGCAGCCCCCAGGACGGGGAGCTGTTTTTT
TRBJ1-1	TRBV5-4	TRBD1	CASRRTGGGTEAFF	TGTGCCAGCAGACGGACAGGGGGCGGGACTGAAGCTTTCTTT
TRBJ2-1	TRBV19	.	CASGAGNEQFF	TGTGCCAGTGGGGCCGGAAATGAGCAGTTCTTC
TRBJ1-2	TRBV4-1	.	CASSHDNNRVQSAADGYTF	TGCGCCAGCAGCCATGATAATAACAGGGTTCAATCGGCCGCCGATGGCTACACCTTC
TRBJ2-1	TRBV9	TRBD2	CASSVASGTYNEQFF	TGTGCCAGCAGCGTAGCGAGCGGGACCTACAATGAGCAGTTCTTC
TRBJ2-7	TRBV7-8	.	CASSSPWGGPSNEQYF	TGTGCCAGCAGCTCACCGTGGGGGGGCCCCTCTAACGAGCAGTACTTC
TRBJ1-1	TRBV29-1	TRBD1	CSVPTGGLNTEAFF	TGCAGCGTCCCGACAGGGGGGCTAAACACTGAAGCTTTCTTT
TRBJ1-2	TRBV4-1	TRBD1	CASSPRQGQGYGYTF	TGCGCCAGCAGCCCAAGACAGGGGCAGGGCTATGGCTACACCTTC
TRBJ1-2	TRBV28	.	CASSLWGGATGYGYTF	TGTGCCAGCAGTTTATGGGGAGGGGCCACTGGCTATGGCTACACCTTC